The 6 T cell receptor beta chains reported below all come from one sample, sequenced in a study of cytomegalovirus exposure and HLA in healthy donors. This table comes from immunoSEQ multiplex PCR, and its TCRdb copy is limited to in-frame clones, with some not included. The table records 150,000 to 180,000 clones, roughly 84% of them present only once. The source material was PBMCs. All receptors derive from a human donor in good health.

This clone has only a few counts. The chain is built from TRBV6-6 and TRBJ1-6; TRBD1 matches 8 bases. V shed 5 bases, J shed 10 bases, and the junction held 4 bases outside the gene matches. Looked up from germline, CDR1 is MNHNY and CDR2 is SVGAGI (reference sequence). CDR3 length equals 13 residues. CDR3 DNA: TGTGCCAGCAGTCCGGGACAGGCGTCACCCCTCCACTTT. It is translated as CASSPGQASPLHF.

The chain employs TRBV27 and TRBJ2-3, with a tentative D call TRBD2 (6 bases). The CDR3 is 16 amino acids. V lost 3 bases to trimming and J lost 3 bases, with 16 bases between them. The germline V gene has CDR1 MNHEY and CDR2 SMNVEV (reference sequence). The DNA for the CDR3 is TGTGCCAGCAGTTTTAAAGCGGGCCTTTGGACAGATACGCAGTATTTT. Its translation: CASSFKAGLWTDTQYF.

The chain links TRBV19 to TRBJ1-1, with D perhaps matching TRBD1 (6 bases). The CDR3 totals 16 residues. V was clipped by 3 bases and J by 1 base, with 15 bases between them. From germline, CDR1 is LNHDA and CDR2 SQIVND (reference sequence). As DNA, the CDR3 is TGTGCCAGTAGTATCGCAGGGGCGGTTTGGAACACTGAAGCTTTCTTT. Its translation is CASSIAGAVWNTEAFF.

CDR3 sequence (DNA): TGTGCCAGCAGTCGCGGGAGAGGGACCGGGGAGCTGTTTTTT. This gives the protein CASSRGRGTGELFF. This chain links TRBV6-6 with TRBJ2-2, with 7 bases fitting TRBD2. The junction had 5 bases not matched to a gene; V was cut back by 5 bases and J by 5 bases. CDR1 and CDR2 (germline): MNHNY, SVGAGI (reference sequence). CDR3 length: 14 residues.

This chain joins TRBV11-2 and TRBJ1-2, with 7 bases matching TRBD1. The V gene end was trimmed by 5 bases and the J gene end by 7 bases; junction bases not matched to a gene: 4. The germline gives CDR1 SGHAT, CDR2 FQNNGV. CDR3 length: 12 amino acids. CDR3 loop: CASSLTGAGYTF. As DNA, the CDR3 is TGTGCCAGCAGCCTTACAGGGGCTGGCTACACCTTC.

The chain links TRBV9 to TRBJ2-3, with a tentative D call TRBD2 (6 bases). Germline assignment: CDR1 SGDLS and CDR2 YYNGEE. The V end was cut by 4 bases, the J end by 8 bases, with 14 bases between. The CDR3 contains 13 residues. The CDR3 bases are TGTGCCAGCAGCCCCCAACTAGCCGGTACGCAGTATTTT. Translated: CASSPQLAGTQYF. Complete variable domain (other parts from reference TRBV9 and TRBJ2-3): DSGVTQTPKHLITATGQRVTLRCSPRSGDLSVYWYQQSLDQGLQFLIQYYNGEERAKGNILERFSAQQFPDLHSELNLSSLELGDSALYFCASSPQLAGTQYFGPGTRLTVL.